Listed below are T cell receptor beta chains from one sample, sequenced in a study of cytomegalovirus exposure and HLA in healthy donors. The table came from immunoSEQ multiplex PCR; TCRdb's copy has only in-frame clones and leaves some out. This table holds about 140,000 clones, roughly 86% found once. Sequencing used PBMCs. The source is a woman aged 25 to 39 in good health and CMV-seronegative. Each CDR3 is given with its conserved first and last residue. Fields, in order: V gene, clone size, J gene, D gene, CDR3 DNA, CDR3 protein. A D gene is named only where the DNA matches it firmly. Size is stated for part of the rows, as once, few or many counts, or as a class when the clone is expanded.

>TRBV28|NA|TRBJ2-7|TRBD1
TGTGCCAGCAGTTTATTGGACAGGGACCTTTCCTACGAGCAGTACTTC
CASSLLDRDLSYEQYF
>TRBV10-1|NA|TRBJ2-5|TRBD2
TGCGCCAGCAGTGAGGCTAGCGGGATCCAAGAGACCCAGTACTTC
CASSEASGIQETQYF
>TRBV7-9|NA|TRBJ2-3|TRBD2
TGTGCCAGCATCAGCGGGGGAGGCGCAGATACGCAGTATTTT
CASISGGGADTQYF
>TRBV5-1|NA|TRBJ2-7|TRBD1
TGCGCCAGCAGCACAAGAGGACAGGGGTTCTACGAGCAGTACTTC
CASSTRGQGFYEQYF
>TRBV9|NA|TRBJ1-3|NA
TGTGCCAGCAGCGTAGGGTTCGCGGGGAGGTCTGGAAACACCATATATTTT
CASSVGFAGRSGNTIYF
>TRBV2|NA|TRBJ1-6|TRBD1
TGTGCCAGCAGTAAAGACAGGGCAGCCTATAATTCACCCCTCCACTTT
CASSKDRAAYNSPLHF
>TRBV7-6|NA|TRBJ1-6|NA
TGTGCCAGCAGCTTAGGGCACTATAATTCACCCCTCCACTTT
CASSLGHYNSPLHF
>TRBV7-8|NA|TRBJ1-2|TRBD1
TGTGCCAGCAGCTCTATGGGACAGGGCAGCTATGGCTACACCTTC
CASSSMGQGSYGYTF
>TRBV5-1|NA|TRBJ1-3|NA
TGCGCCAGCAGCTCCTACGGTATCGTATCTGGAAACACCATATATTTT
CASSSYGIVSGNTIYF
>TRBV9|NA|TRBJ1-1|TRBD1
TGTGCCAGCAGCGAGGGGGACAGGGTAAACTCTGAAGCTTTCTTT
CASSEGDRVNSEAFF
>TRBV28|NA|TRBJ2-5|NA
TGTGCCAGCAGTTTCTCATGGCGGGGCGGGTTCCAAGAGACCCAGTACTTC
CASSFSWRGGFQETQYF
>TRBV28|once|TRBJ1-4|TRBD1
TGTGCCAGCAGTCACCGACAGGGGTTTGGAGAAAAACTGTTTTTT
CASSHRQGFGEKLFF
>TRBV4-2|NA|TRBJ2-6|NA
TGTGCCAGCAGCCAAGAGGACAGCTCTGGGGCCAACGTCCTGACTTTC
CASSQEDSSGANVLTF
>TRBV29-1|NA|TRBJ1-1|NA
TGCAGCGTTAGAAGCCCCATGAACACTGAAGCTTTCTTT
CSVRSPMNTEAFF
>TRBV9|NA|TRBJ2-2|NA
TGTGCCAGCAGCCCCTCAGGACTCTCGAACACCGGGGAGCTGTTTTTT
CASSPSGLSNTGELFF
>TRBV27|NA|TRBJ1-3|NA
TGTGCCAGCAGTTTAGGGGGAGGTGGAAACACCATATATTTT
CASSLGGGGNTIYF
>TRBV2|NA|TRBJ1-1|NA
TGTGCCAGCAGTAGGGAGTCGGAAAGTGAAGCTTTCTTT
CASSRESESEAFF
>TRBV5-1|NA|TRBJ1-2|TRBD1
TGCGCCAGCAGCATCCTCGGGACAGGGTCTGACGGCTACACCTTC
CASSILGTGSDGYTF
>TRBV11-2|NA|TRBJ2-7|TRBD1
TGTGCCAGCAGCCGGGACAGGATGGCTTCCTACGAGCAGTACTTC
CASSRDRMASYEQYF
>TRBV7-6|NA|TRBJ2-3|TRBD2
TGTGCCAGCAGCGTAGGACTAGCCAGCACAGATACGCAGTATTTT
CASSVGLASTDTQYF
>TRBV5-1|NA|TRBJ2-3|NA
TGCGCCAGCAGAAGACAGAAAAGCACAGATACGCAGTATTTT
CASRRQKSTDTQYF
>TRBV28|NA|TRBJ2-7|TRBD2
TGTGCCAGCAGTCTGCAGCGGGGGGGATCGTCCTACGAGCAGTACTTC
CASSLQRGGSSYEQYF
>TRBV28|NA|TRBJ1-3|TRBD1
TGTGCCAGCAGTTCAAGGTCGGCCAGGGGGTACGGAAACACCATATATTTT
CASSSRSARGYGNTIYF
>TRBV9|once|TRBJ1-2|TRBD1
TGTGCCAGCAGCGAATTGACAGGGCTTGGCTACACCTTC
CASSELTGLGYTF
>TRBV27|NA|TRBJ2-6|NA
TGTGCCAGCAGATCGACAGGCCCCTCTGGGGCCAACGTCCTGACTTTC
CASRSTGPSGANVLTF
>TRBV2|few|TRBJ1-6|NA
TGTGCCAGCAGACAGTACGGGGATTCACCCCTCCACTTT
CASRQYGDSPLHF
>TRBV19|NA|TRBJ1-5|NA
TGTGCCAGAGGGGAGGGCAATCAGCCCCAGCATTTT
CARGEGNQPQHF
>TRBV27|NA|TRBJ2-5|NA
TGTGCCAGCAGTTTAAGAGCTAGCAACTCAGAGACCCAGTACTTC
CASSLRASNSETQYF